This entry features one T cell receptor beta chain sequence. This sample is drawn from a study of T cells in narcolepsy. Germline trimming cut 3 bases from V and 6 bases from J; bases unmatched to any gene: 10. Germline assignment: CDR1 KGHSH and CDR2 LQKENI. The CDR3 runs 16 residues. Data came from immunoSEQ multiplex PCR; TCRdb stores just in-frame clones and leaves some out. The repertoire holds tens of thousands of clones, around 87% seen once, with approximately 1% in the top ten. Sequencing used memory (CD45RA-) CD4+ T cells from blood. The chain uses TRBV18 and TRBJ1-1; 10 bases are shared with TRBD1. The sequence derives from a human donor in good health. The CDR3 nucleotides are TGTGCCAGCTCACCTCGACAGGGGGCGTTCGTGGCTGAAGCTTTCTTT. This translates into CASSPRQGAFVAEAFF.